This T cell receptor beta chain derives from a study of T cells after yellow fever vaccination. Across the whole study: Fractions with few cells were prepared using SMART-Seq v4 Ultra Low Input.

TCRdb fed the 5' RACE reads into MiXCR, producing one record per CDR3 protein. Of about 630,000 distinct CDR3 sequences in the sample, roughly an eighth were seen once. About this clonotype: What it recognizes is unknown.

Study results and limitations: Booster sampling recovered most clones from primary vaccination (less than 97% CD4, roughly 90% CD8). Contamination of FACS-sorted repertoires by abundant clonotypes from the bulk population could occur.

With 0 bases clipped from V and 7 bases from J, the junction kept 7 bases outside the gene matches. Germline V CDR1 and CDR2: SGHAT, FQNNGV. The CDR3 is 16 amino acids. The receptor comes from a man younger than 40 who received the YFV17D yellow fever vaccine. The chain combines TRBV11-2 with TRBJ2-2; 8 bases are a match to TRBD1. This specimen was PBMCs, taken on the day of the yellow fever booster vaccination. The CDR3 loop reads CASSLDPGGVGGELFF. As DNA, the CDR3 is TGTGCCAGCAGCTTAGATCCAGGGGGCGTTGGCGGGGAGCTGTTTTTT.